The 5 T cell receptor beta chains reported below all come from one sample, sequenced in a study of CD8+ T cells in alopecia areata. TCR sequencing used cDNA made by reverse transcription of extracted RNA. Clones were sequenced by immunoSEQ multiplex PCR, and TCRdb holds only the in-frame ones, with some missing. This table holds around 29,000 clones, about two thirds found once. The sample taken for sequencing was NKG2D-high CD8+ T cells sorted from blood. The receptors were gathered from a human donor with alopecia areata.

The J gene is TRBJ2-1, the V gene TRBV27, with D perhaps given as TRBD1 or TRBD2 (5 bases each). This CDR3 has 15 residues. CDR1 and CDR2 (germline): MNHEY, SMNVEV (reference sequence). V lost 4 bases and J 0 bases, leaving 10 bases between the germline ends. The CDR3 nucleotides read TGTGCCAGCAGTTGGGACGTTTACTCCTACAATGAGCAGTTCTTC. This translates into CASSWDVYSYNEQFF.

This clone was seen more than once but under ten times. The J gene is TRBJ2-7, the V gene TRBV7-2, with 7 bases matching TRBD2. Germline V gene lookup returns CDR1 SGHTA and CDR2 FQGNSA. The CDR3 loop spans 14 amino acids. Germline trimming cut 2 bases from V and 2 bases from J; bases unmatched to any gene: 3. In nucleotides, the CDR3 is TGTGCCAGCAGCTTAAGCGGGATCACCTACGAGCAGTACTTC. Residues: CASSLSGITYEQYF.

Remarks on this clone: The identical CDR3 is also encoded by other nucleotide sequences in the sample. The rearrangement joins TRBV29-1 to TRBJ1-1; the D is unclear. V lost 5 bases, J lost 0 bases, and 7 bases lay in between. The CDR3 extends over 12 amino acids. Germline CDR1 is SQVTM and CDR2 is ANQGSEA. Written as DNA, the CDR3 is TGCAGCGTTTTAGGTTTGAACACTGAAGCTTTCTTT. This sequence encodes CSVLGLNTEAFF.

V and J are TRBV7-9 and TRBJ2-7; tentative D call: TRBD2 (5 bases). The CDR3 spans 13 residues. CDR1 and CDR2 from the germline V gene are SEHNR and FQNEAQ (reference sequence). V dropped 4 bases and J dropped 0 bases, with 7 bases sitting between them. The CDR3 region has the DNA TGTGCCAGCAGCTACGGGGACTCCTACGAGCAGTACTTC. As protein: CASSYGDSYEQYF.

The chain couples TRBV9 to TRBJ1-1; unclear D gene. This CDR3 is 14 amino acids long. The V gene lost 3 bases and the J gene lost 1 base, with 10 bases spanning the gap. Per germline, CDR1 SGDLS and CDR2 YYNGEE. CDR3 protein: CASSDVGRNTEAFF. The CDR3 nucleotides read TGTGCCAGCAGCGACGTCGGACGGAACACTGAAGCTTTCTTT.